Detailed here is one T cell receptor (beta chain). Through 5' RACE with UMI labels, the TRB cDNA libraries were prepared. TCRdb re-called the 5' RACE reads and shows each CDR3 protein once, DNA omitted. The repertoire shows approximately 83,000 distinct CDR3 sequences; the top ten hold about 1.6%. This entry comes from a study of CXCR3-negative and CXCR3-positive naive CD8 T cells. CDR1 and CDR2 (germline): SEHNR, FQNEAQ (reference sequence). The CDR3 has 17 residues. The chain carries TRBV7-9 and TRBJ2-1; TCRdb designates TRBD2, a call that cannot be tested without DNA. Sequenced material: naive CXCR3- CD8+ T cells from blood. The subset was: CD45RO-CCR7+CD27+CD95- naive CD8+ T cells lacking CXCR3 (TNR3-). The sequence came from a human donor in good health. Some clones in this sample may be carry-over from other donors' samples. CDR3 sequence: CASSSTTRLAGENEQFF.